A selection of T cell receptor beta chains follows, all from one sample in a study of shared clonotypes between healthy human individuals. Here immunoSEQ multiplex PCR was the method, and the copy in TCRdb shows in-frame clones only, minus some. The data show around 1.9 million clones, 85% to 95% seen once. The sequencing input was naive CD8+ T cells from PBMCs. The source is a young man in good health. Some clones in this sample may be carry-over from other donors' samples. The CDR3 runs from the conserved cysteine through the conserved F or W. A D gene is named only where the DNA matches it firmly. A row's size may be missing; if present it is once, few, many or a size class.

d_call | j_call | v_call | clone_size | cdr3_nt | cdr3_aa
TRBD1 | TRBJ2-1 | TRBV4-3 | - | TGCGCCAGCAGCCAAGATTTCGACAGGGGCCGTTACAATGAGCAGTTCTTC | CASSQDFDRGRYNEQFF
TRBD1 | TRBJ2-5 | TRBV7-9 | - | TGTGCCAGCAGCTTGAGACAGGGGAGGCAAGAGACCCAGTACTTC | CASSLRQGRQETQYF
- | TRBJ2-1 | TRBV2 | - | TGTGCCAGCAGTGCATACAGGGTACGGGATGAGCAGTTCTTC | CASSAYRVRDEQFF
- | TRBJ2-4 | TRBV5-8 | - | TGTGCCAGCAGCTTGGTATTCAGGGAACGAGCCAAAAACATTCAGTACTTC | CASSLVFRERAKNIQYF
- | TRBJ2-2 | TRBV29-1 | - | TGCAGCGTTGAAATCACCCTCGCTATTCAGAACGGGGAGCTGTTTTTT | CSVEITLAIQNGELFF
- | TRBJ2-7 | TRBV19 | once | TGTGCCAGTAGTATTAGTCTGTCAGTCTACGAGCAGTACTTC | CASSISLSVYEQYF
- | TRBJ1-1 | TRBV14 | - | TGTGCCAGCCAGGGTAAATACACTGAAGCTTTCTTT | CASQGKYTEAFF
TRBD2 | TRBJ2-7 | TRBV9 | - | TGTGCCAGCAGCGTAGGGACTAGCGGCACCTACGAGCAGTACTTC | CASSVGTSGTYEQYF
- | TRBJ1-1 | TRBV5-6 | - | TGTGCCAGCAGCTTGGGGGCAAACACTGAAGCTTTCTTT | CASSLGANTEAFF
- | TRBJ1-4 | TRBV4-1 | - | TGCGCCAGCAGCCAAAGCCCTACCACGGGAAAACTGTTTTTT | CASSQSPTTGKLFF
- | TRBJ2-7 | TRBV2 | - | TGTGCCAGCAGTGAAGACTACTCCTCCTACGAGCAGTACTTC | CASSEDYSSYEQYF
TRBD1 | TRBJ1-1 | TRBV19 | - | TGTGCCAGCCTCCGGACAGGACACCTCGAAGCTTTCTTT | CASLRTGHLEAFF
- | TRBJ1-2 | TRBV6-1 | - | TGTGCCAGCAGTGAATCTCTGGGGGATCGCCGCTATGGCTACACCTTC | CASSESLGDRRYGYTF
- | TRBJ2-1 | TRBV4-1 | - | TGCGCCAGCAGCCAAGTTGCTAGCCGAACGTACAATGAGCAGTTCTTC | CASSQVASRTYNEQFF
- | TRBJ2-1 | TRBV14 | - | TGTGCCAGCAGCCAAGGTCCCTATTACAATGAGCAGTTCTTC | CASSQGPYYNEQFF
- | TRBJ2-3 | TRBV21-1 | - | TGTGCCAGCAGCAAACCCCTACCGCGGGGGCCGAACACAGATACGCAGTATTTT | CASSKPLPRGPNTDTQYF
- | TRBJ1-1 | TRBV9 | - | TGTGCCAGCAGCGATGGCCCATCCACTGAAGCTTTCTTT | CASSDGPSTEAFF
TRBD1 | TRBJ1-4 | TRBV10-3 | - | TGTGCCATCAGTGACCCCTTGAGACAGGGAAGGGGGGGTGAAAAACTGTTTTTT | CAISDPLRQGRGGEKLFF
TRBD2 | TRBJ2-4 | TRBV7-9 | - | TGTGCCAGCAGCCCTCGGGGGCGGGGGGACATTCAGTACTTC | CASSPRGRGDIQYF
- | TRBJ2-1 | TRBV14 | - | TGTGCCAGCAGCCCCCCAAAGGGAGCGGGTTCTTCCTACAATGAGCAGTTCTTC | CASSPPKGAGSSYNEQFF
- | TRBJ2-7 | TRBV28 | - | TGTGCCAGCAGTTTAAGCTTTTCGGACAGCTATAGCTCCTACGAGCAGTACTTC | CASSLSFSDSYSSYEQYF
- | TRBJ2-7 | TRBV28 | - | TGTGCCAGCAGTTTATCCACAGGGTCGGGGGACTACGAGCAGTACTTC | CASSLSTGSGDYEQYF
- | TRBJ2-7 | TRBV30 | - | TGTGCCTGGAGGGACGGAGGCTCCTACGAGCAGTACTTC | CAWRDGGSYEQYF
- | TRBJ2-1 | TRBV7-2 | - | TGTGCCAGCAGATTCGGGTCTAGCTCCTACAATGAGCAGTTCTTC | CASRFGSSSYNEQFF
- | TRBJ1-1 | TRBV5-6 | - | TGTGCCAGCAGACCTGGCGGGCTTCGCTGGGAAGCTTTCTTT | CASRPGGLRWEAFF
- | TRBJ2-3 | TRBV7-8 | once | TGTGCCAGCAGCCCGATGAAGGGCCCAGATACGCAGTATTTT | CASSPMKGPDTQYF
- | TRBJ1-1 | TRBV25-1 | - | TGTGCCAGCAGTGAAACCAGTGGGGGGATAGCGGACACTGAAGCTTTCTTT | CASSETSGGIADTEAFF
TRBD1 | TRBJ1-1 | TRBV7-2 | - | TGTGCCAGCAGCTTGGGGACAGCGATTGAAGCTTTCTTT | CASSLGTAIEAFF
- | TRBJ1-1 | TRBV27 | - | TGTGCCAGCAGTAACAAACTTACAGGGTTGAACACTGAAGCTTTCTTT | CASSNKLTGLNTEAFF